This record covers a single T cell receptor beta chain. The data belong to a study of blood T cell repertoires in COVID-19. The data were produced by immunoSEQ multiplex PCR, yet TCRdb's version contains in-frame clones alone and is incomplete. The sample includes 150,000 to 200,000 clones, 80% seen only once; the top ten take 6%. Participants spanned ages about 18 to 90 years and resided in roughly 22 US areas. All recovered Cohort 3 donors got two negative PCRs, got clearance, or saw symptom resolution. From germline, CDR1 is MNHEY and CDR2 SVGAGI. The CDR3 loop spans 13 amino acids. V gave up 0 bases and J gave up 1 base, with 3 bases separating them.

Sequencing was performed on PBMCs or T cells enriched from blood (not recorded which). The clonotype originates from a man in his forties who had recovered from COVID-19. The chain uses TRBV6-5 and TRBJ1-1; no definite D call. The CDR3 sequence: CASSYSANTEAFF. Written as DNA, the CDR3 is TGTGCCAGCAGTTACTCGGCGAACACTGAAGCTTTCTTT.